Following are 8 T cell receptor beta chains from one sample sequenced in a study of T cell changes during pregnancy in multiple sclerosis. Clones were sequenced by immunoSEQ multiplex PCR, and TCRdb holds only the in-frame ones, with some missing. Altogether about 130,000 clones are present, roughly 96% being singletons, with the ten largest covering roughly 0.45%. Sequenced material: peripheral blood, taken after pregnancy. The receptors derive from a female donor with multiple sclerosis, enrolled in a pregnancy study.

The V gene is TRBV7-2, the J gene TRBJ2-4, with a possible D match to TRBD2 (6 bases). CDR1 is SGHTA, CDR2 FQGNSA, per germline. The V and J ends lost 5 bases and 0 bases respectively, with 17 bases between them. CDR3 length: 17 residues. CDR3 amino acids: CASSPHAGLLAKNIQYF. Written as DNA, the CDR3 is TGTGCCAGCAGCCCGCACGCGGGACTTCTAGCCAAAAACATTCAGTACTTC. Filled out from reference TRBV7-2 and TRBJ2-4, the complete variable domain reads GAGVSQSPSNKVTEKGKDVELRCDPISGHTALYWYRQSLGQGLEFLIYFQGNSAPDKSGLPSDRFSAERTGGSVSTLTIQRTQQEDSAVYLCASSPHAGLLAKNIQYFGAGTRLSVL.

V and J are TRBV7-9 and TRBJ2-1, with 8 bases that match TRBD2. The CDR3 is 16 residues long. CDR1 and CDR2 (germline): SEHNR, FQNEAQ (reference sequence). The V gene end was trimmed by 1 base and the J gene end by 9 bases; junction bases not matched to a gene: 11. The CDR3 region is CASSLGGLGFLSEQFF. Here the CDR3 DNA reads TGTGCCAGCAGCTTAGGGGGACTAGGATTCCTCAGTGAGCAGTTCTTC.

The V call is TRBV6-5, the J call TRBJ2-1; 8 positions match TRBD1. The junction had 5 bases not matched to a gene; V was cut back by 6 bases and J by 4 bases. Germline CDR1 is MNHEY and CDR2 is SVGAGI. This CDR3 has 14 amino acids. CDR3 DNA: TGTGCCAGCAGAGGACAGGGCGATTACAATGAGCAGTTCTTC. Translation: CASRGQGDYNEQFF.

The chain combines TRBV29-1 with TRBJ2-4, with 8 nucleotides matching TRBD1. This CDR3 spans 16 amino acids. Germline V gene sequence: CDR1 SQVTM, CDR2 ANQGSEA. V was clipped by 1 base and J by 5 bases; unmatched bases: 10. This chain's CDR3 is CSVEGGQGRYENIQYF. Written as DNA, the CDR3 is TGCAGCGTTGAAGGAGGACAGGGACGCTATGAAAACATTCAGTACTTC.

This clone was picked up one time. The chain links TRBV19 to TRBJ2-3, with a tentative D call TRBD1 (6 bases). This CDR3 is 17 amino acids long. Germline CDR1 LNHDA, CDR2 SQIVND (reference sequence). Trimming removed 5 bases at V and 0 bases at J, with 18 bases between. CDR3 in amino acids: CASSSRRDTTSTDTQYF. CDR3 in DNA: TGTGCCAGTAGTTCCCGAAGGGACACAACTAGCACAGATACGCAGTATTTT.

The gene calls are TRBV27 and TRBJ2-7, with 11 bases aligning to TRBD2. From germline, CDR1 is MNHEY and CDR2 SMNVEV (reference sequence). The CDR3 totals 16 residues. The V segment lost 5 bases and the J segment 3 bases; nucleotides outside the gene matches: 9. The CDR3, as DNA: TGTGCCAGCAGTAGACCACTAGCGGGAGATCACTACGAGCAGTACTTC. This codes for CASSRPLAGDHYEQYF.

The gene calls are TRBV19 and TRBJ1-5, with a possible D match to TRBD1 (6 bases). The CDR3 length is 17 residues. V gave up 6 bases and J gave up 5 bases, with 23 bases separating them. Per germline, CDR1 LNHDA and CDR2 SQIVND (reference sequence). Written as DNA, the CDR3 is TGTGCCAGTAGAGCCCTACAGGGTAGGGGGTGGGATCAGCCCCAGCATTTT. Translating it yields CASRALQGRGWDQPQHF.

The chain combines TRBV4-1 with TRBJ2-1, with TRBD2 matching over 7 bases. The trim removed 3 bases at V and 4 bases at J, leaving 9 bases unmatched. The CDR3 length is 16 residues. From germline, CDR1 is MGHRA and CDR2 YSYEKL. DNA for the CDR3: TGCGCCAGCAGCCAGATAGCGGGTTCGGAGTACAATGAGCAGTTCTTC. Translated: CASSQIAGSEYNEQFF.